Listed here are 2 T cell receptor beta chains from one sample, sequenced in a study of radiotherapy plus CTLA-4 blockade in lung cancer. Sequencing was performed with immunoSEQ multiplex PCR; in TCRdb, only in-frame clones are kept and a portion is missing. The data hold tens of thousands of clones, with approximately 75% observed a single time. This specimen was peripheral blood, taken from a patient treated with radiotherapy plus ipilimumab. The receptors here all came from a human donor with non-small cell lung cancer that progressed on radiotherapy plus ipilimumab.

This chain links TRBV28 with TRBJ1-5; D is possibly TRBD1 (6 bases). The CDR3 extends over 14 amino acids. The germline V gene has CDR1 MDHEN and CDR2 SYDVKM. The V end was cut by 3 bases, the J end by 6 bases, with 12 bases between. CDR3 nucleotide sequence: TGTGCCAGCAGTTTCATACAGGGAGGTCAGCCCCAGCATTTT. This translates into CASSFIQGGQPQHF.

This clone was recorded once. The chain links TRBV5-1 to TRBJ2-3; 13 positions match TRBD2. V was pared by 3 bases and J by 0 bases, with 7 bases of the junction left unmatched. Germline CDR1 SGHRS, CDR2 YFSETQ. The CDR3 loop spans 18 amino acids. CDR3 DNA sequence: TGCGCCAGCAGCTACCGGGGGACTAGCGGGGTTAGCACAGATACGCAGTATTTT. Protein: CASSYRGTSGVSTDTQYF.